This paragraph covers one TCR beta chain sequence. Its antigen remains undetermined. Nothing much larger sits one base from this clone, and base qualities are not available. Receptors were amplified or captured by the immunoSEQ multiplex PCR assay. Held by TCRdb, this immuneACCESS table contains in-frame sequences only and omits some clones. Under half of the omission traces to an unresolved V gene where checked; the cause of the rest is unknown. Across this sample there are approximately 40,000 clones, with approximately 86% seen only once. Together, the top ten hold about 22% of the sample. In this study, focal radiation therapy paired with CTLA-4 blockade (ipilimumab) was tested in patients who had chemo-refractory metastatic non-small-cell lung cancer. The sample comes from a study of radiotherapy plus CTLA-4 blockade in lung cancer (dated by TCRdb to the late 2010s). About the full investigation: Objective responses were observed in 18% of enrolled patients, and disease control was achieved in around 30%.

The investigation overall reported the following: The strongest predictors of response were reported to be early dynamic shifts in blood T cell clones along with a rise in serum interferon-beta following radiation. After treatment with radiotherapy and ipilimumab, TCR clones that originated in tumors expanded in peripheral blood.

The CDR3 runs 15 amino acids, cysteine and phenylalanine included. The kept DNA is CDR3 alone, 45 bases in frame from the first base. CDR1 and CDR2 (SGHAT, FQNNGV) derive from the germline V gene. The sequence is built from TRBV11-2 and TRBJ2-5; TRBD2 matches 14 bases in the middle. The tail of the sequence fits TRBJ2-7 better, so the J call may be wrong. This TCR came from a human donor with non-small cell lung cancer whose response to radiotherapy plus ipilimumab could not be evaluated. This specimen consisted of peripheral blood, obtained from a patient treated with radiotherapy plus ipilimumab. DNA sequence: TGTGCCAGCAGCTCCCCGACTAGCGGGAGGGTCGAGCAGTACTTC. Translated, this gives CASSSPTSGRVEQYF.